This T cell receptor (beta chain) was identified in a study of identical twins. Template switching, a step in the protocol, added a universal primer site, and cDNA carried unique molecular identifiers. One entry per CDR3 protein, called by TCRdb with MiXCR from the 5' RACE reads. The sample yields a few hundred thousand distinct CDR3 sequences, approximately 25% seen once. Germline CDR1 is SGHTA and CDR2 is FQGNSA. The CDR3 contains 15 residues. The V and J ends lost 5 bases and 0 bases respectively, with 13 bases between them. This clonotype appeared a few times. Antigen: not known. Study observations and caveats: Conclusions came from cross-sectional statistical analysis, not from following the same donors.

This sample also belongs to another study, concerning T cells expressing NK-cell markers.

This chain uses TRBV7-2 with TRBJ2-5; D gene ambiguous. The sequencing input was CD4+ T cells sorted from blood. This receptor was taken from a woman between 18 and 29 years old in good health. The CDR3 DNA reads TGTGCCAGCAGCCTCTACGATTCTTACCAAGAGACCCAGTACTTC. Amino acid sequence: CASSLYDSYQETQYF.